The rows below give T cell receptor beta chains drawn from one sample of a study of cytomegalovirus exposure and HLA in healthy donors. Produced via immunoSEQ multiplex PCR; TCRdb's table is partial and in-frame only. The table has roughly 100,000 clones, approximately 76% seen once. Sequencing was done on a sample of PBMCs. Receptors originate from a man between 25 and 39 years old in good health and CMV-seropositive. Both conserved end residues are part of each CDR3. A D gene is named only where the DNA matches it firmly. Clone size, where shown, is once, few, many, or a class for clones that have expanded.

j_call | clone_size | v_call | d_call | cdr3_aa | cdr3_nt
TRBJ2-7 | . | TRBV19 | TRBD1 | CASRIGTGEQYF | TGTGCCAGTAGGATTGGGACAGGGGAGCAGTACTTC
TRBJ2-3 | . | TRBV27 | TRBD1 | CASSYRGADTQYF | TGTGCCAGCAGTTACAGGGGCGCAGATACGCAGTATTTT
TRBJ1-6 | . | TRBV6-5 | . | CASTSDRRDSPLHF | TGTGCCAGCACAAGTGACAGGCGGGATTCACCCCTCCACTTT
TRBJ2-3 | . | TRBV5-1 | TRBD2 | CASSLAAGGSTDTQYF | TGCGCCAGCAGCTTGGCGGCGGGAGGCAGCACAGATACGCAGTATTTT
TRBJ2-1 | . | TRBV6-5 | TRBD1 | CASSRKGQNNEQFF | TGTGCCAGCAGCCGGAAGGGACAGAACAATGAGCAGTTCTTC
TRBJ2-3 | once | TRBV5-1 | TRBD1 | CASSSQGQASTDTQYF | TGCGCCAGCAGCTCCCAAGGACAGGCTAGCACAGATACGCAGTATTTT
TRBJ1-1 | . | TRBV19 | TRBD1 | CASSITGALNTEAFF | TGTGCCAGTAGTATAACAGGGGCTTTGAACACTGAAGCTTTCTTT
TRBJ2-3 | . | TRBV4-2 | TRBD2 | CASSLTSGGTSTDTQYF | TGTGCCAGCAGCCTGACTAGCGGGGGAACTAGCACAGATACGCAGTATTTT
TRBJ2-7 | . | TRBV19 | TRBD1 | CASTAVPGQGYEQYF | TGTGCCAGCACAGCGGTGCCGGGACAGGGCTACGAGCAGTACTTC
TRBJ1-3 | . | TRBV6-5 | . | CASSPRVRSGNTIYF | TGTGCCAGCAGCCCCAGGGTCCGCTCTGGAAACACCATATATTTT
TRBJ1-5 | . | TRBV7-2 | . | CASSPRGNQPQHF | TGTGCCAGCAGCCCGCGGGGGAATCAGCCCCAGCATTTT
TRBJ2-2 | . | TRBV6-6 | . | CASRDSGDTGELFF | TGTGCCAGCAGGGATAGCGGAGATACCGGGGAGCTGTTTTTT
TRBJ2-1 | . | TRBV6-4 | . | CASSASLAGYNEQFF | TGTGCCAGCAGCGCCTCACTAGCCGGCTACAATGAGCAGTTCTTC
TRBJ2-3 | few | TRBV7-2 | . | CASSYVGYTTDTQYF | TGTGCCAGCAGCTACGTCGGGTATACCACAGATACGCAGTATTTT
TRBJ2-3 | . | TRBV5-5 | . | CASSSLPRAGRRTDTQYF | TGTGCCAGCAGCTCCCTTCCCCGGGCGGGTCGCCGAACAGATACGCAGTATTTT
TRBJ2-5 | . | TRBV7-9 | . | CSSSLGSQETQYF | TGTTCCAGCAGCTTAGGTAGCCAAGAGACCCAGTACTTC
TRBJ1-1 | few | TRBV2 | . | CASSEVGIATEAFF | TGTGCCAGCAGTGAAGTGGGCATTGCTACTGAAGCTTTCTTT
TRBJ2-2 | few | TRBV6-4 | . | CASSDTSTGELFF | TGTGCCAGCAGTGACACTAGCACCGGGGAGCTGTTTTTT
TRBJ1-1 | . | TRBV7-2 | . | CASSHDSRSVKAFF | TGTGCCAGCAGCCATGACAGTCGGAGTGTTAAAGCTTTCTTT
TRBJ2-2 | . | TRBV10-3 | . | CAISGGAVNTGELFF | TGTGCCATCAGTGGTGGGGCCGTGAACACCGGGGAGCTGTTTTTT
TRBJ2-2 | . | TRBV7-3 | TRBD1 | CASSSGQPNGELFF | TGTGCCAGCAGCTCGGGACAGCCAAACGGGGAGCTGTTTTTT
TRBJ1-6 | . | TRBV5-5 | TRBD1 | CASILTGLPNSPLHF | TGTGCCAGCATCCTGACAGGGCTACCTAATTCACCCCTCCACTTT
TRBJ2-3 | few | TRBV10-1 | . | CAGSWTRPDTQYF | TGCGCCGGGTCATGGACTCGGCCAGATACGCAGTATTTT
TRBJ1-2 | . | TRBV7-2 | . | CASSLGLTNYGYTF | TGTGCCAGCAGCTTAGGACTCACTAACTATGGCTACACCTTC
TRBJ1-2 | few | TRBV5-4 | . | CASQTTGVKNYGYTF | TGTGCCAGCCAGACCACGGGGGTTAAAAACTATGGCTACACCTTC
TRBJ1-1 | . | TRBV19 | . | CASSRGGGWTEAFF | TGTGCCAGTAGCCGCGGTGGAGGGTGGACTGAAGCTTTCTTT
TRBJ2-6 | few | TRBV10-3 | TRBD1 | CAISESKTGARSGANVLTF | TGTGCCATCAGTGAGTCCAAGACAGGGGCCCGCTCTGGGGCCAACGTCCTGACTTTC
TRBJ2-7 | few | TRBV7-9 | TRBD1 | CASSLGQGAYEQYF | TGTGCCAGCAGCTTAGGACAGGGGGCCTACGAGCAGTACTTC
TRBJ2-5 | few | TRBV15 | TRBD2 | CATSRDRGGGGPGETQYF | TGTGCCACCAGCAGAGATAGGGGGGGCGGGGGGCCGGGAGAGACCCAGTACTTC
TRBJ2-5 | . | TRBV5-1 | . | CASSSLGEETQYF | TGCGCCAGCAGCTCCTTAGGGGAAGAGACCCAGTACTTC
TRBJ1-5 | . | TRBV6-5 | . | CASSRAGNNQPQHF | TGTGCCAGCAGTAGGGCGGGGAACAATCAGCCCCAGCATTTT
TRBJ1-2 | . | TRBV10-1 | . | CASGGGPNYGYTF | TGCGCCAGTGGGGGGGGGCCTAACTATGGCTACACCTTC
TRBJ1-6 | . | TRBV6-4 | . | CASRDDLSSPLHF | TGTGCCAGCAGGGACGACTTAAGCTCACCCCTCCACTTT
TRBJ2-7 | . | TRBV7-2 | TRBD2 | CASSPRGGAGVYEQYF | TGTGCCAGCAGCCCGCGCGGTGGAGCGGGAGTCTACGAGCAGTACTTC
TRBJ1-1 | . | TRBV5-8 | . | CASSSPGQFTEAFF | TGTGCCAGCAGCTCTCCGGGACAATTCACTGAAGCTTTCTTT